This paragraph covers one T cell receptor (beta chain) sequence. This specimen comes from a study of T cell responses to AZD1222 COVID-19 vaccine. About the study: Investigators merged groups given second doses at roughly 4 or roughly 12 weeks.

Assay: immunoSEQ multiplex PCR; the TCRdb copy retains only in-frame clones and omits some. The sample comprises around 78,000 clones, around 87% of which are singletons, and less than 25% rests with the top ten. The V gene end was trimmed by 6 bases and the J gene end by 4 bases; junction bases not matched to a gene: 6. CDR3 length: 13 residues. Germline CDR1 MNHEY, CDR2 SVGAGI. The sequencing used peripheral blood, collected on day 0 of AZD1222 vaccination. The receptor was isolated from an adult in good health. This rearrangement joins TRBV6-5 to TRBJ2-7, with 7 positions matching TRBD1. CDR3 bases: TGTGCCAGCAGGTTGGACAGGTCATACGAGCAGTACTTC. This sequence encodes CASRLDRSYEQYF.